One sample yielded the 12 T cell receptor beta chains listed below, sequenced in a study of post-analysis software for immune sequencing data (dated by TCRdb to the mid-2010s). Results the study describes overall, beyond this receptor: Significantly higher frequencies in patients than in controls were found for roughly 5 TRBV segments, including TRBV5-6, TRBV5-1 and TRBV20-1.

The antigens these receptors bind are not known. The method was PCR. Sequencing relied on an Illumina HiSeq 2500. To reduce PCR and sequencing biases, unique molecular identifiers were incorporated into the TCR beta cDNA libraries. In TCRdb, the public reads were trimmed at Q25 with fastp and aligned with MiXCR, with productive beta chains retained. CDR3 protein sequences are deduplicated, and each keeps its most common genes and DNA. The sample table contains some 690,000 distinct CDR3 sequences; only one count was recorded for approximately 60% of them. 10% to 12% of the sample goes to the ten largest clones. Material: blood. These receptors all come from a girl aged 2 to 9 with multiple sclerosis.

This clonotype showed up just a few times. The CDR3 nucleotides read TGCGCCAGCAGCTGGGGCGGAACCTACGAGCAGTACTTC. Protein sequence: CASSWGGTYEQYF. J is TRBJ2-7 and V is TRBV5-1; the D gene is possibly TRBD1 (5 bases). CDR1 and CDR2 from the germline V gene are SGHRS and YFSETQ. The CDR3 is 13 residues long. V was clipped by 3 bases and J by 2 bases, with 9 bases between them.

V gene TRBV20-1 combines with J gene TRBJ1-2; D is unclear. Trimming shortened V by 0 bases and J by 0 bases, and 17 bases separated the two germline ends. The CDR3 has 17 amino acids. CDR1 and CDR2 (germline): DFQATT, SNEGSKA (reference sequence). CDR3 nucleotide sequence: TGCAGTGCTAGAGATAGGTCCTCAGACGGACCTAACTATGGCTACACCTTC. Translation gives CSARDRSSDGPNYGYTF.

The genes are TRBV28 and TRBJ2-5; 8 nucleotides line up with TRBD1. CDR3 length: 12 residues. V was pared by 1 base and J by 13 bases, with 5 bases of the junction left unmatched. Germline assignment: CDR1 MDHEN and CDR2 SYDVKM. The CDR3 here is CASSLYLTGGYF. The CDR3, as DNA: TGTGCCAGCAGTTTATACCTAACAGGGGGGTACTTC.

The CDR3 spells CASSLVGTGYYEQYF. The CDR3 bases are TGTGCCAGCAGCTTGGTTGGGACAGGATACTACGAGCAGTACTTC. This chain links TRBV5-8 with TRBJ2-7; TRBD1 matches 8 bases. This CDR3 has 15 residues. Germline V lookup: CDR1 SGHTS, CDR2 YDEGEE. The trim removed 0 bases at V and 3 bases at J, leaving 5 bases unmatched.

Only one count was recorded for this clonotype. DNA for the CDR3: TGTGCCAGTTTAACTAGCGGTACCTACAATGAGCAGTTCTTC. It specifies CASLTSGTYNEQFF. This chain joins TRBV6-8 and TRBJ2-1, with TRBD2 matching over 8 bases. Germline loops: CDR1 MNHGY, CDR2 SAAAGT. The CDR3 is made up of 14 amino acids. V gave up 9 bases and J gave up 2 bases; unmatched junction bases: 6.

The chain couples TRBV28 to TRBJ1-2, with TRBD1 matching 12 bases. Looked up from germline, CDR1 is MDHEN and CDR2 is SYDVKM. There are 17 residues in the CDR3. Losses at the gene ends were 6 bases for V and 0 bases for J; bases not matched to a gene: 8. The CDR3 nucleotides read TGTGCCAGCAGATCCGGGACAGGGGGCTCTACTAACTATGGCTACACCTTC. It encodes CASRSGTGGSTNYGYTF.

The rearrangement uses TRBV9 and TRBJ2-7; tentative D call: TRBD2 (6 bases). The germline V gene has CDR1 SGDLS and CDR2 YYNGEE. Trimming removed 3 bases at V and 3 bases at J, with 19 bases between. This CDR3 is built from 16 residues. This chain's CDR3 is CASSDRRAANRYEQYF. The CDR3 region has the DNA TGTGCCAGCAGCGACCGGAGGGCAGCGAACCGCTACGAGCAGTACTTC.

A few counts support this clonotype. The chain joins TRBV20-1 to TRBJ2-7; the D call may be TRBD1 or TRBD2 (5 bases each). Trimming removed 0 bases at V and 0 bases at J, with 12 bases between. CDR1 is DFQATT and CDR2 is SNEGSKA in the germline V gene (reference sequence). The CDR3 has 15 amino acids. CDR3 in DNA: TGCAGTGCTAGAGATCGAGGGACGGCCTCCTACGAGCAGTACTTC. Translating gives CSARDRGTASYEQYF.

This rearrangement joins TRBV11-2 to TRBJ2-5, with 7 bases fitting TRBD1. Trimming cost V 5 bases and J 5 bases; bases outside gene matches: 8. The germline V gene encodes CDR1 SGHAT and CDR2 FQNNGV. The CDR3 sequence is 14 residues long. CDR3 in amino acids: CASSASGTVETQYF. CDR3 in DNA: TGTGCCAGCAGCGCCTCCGGGACAGTCGAGACCCAGTACTTC.

This chain links TRBV5-1 with TRBJ2-6, with 7 bases fitting TRBD1. With V trimmed by 4 bases and J by 4 bases, 5 bases remained unmatched. The CDR3 spans 15 residues. Germline values: CDR1 SGHRS, CDR2 YFSETQ. The CDR3 sequence is CASSKGQAGANVLTF. The CDR3 bases are TGCGCCAGCAGCAAAGGACAGGCCGGGGCCAACGTCCTGACTTTC.

In this sample, this clonotype turned up once. The chain has TRBV20-1 and TRBJ1-2, with D maybe TRBD1 (6 bases). In germline, CDR1 is DFQATT, CDR2 SNEGSKA (reference sequence). There are 18 residues in the CDR3. V lost 5 bases to trimming and J lost 3 bases, with 28 bases between them. The CDR3 DNA is TGCAGTGCTGAGGGGCCGGGGGCCGTTCCTTTTACCTACTATGGCTACACCTTC. It codes for CSAEGPGAVPFTYYGYTF.

This clonotype was detected once. The chain joins TRBV2 to TRBJ2-7; 8 bases are a match to TRBD2. Germline-derived CDR1 and CDR2 are SNHLY and FYNNEI. The CDR3 runs 12 residues. Trimming cost V 7 bases and J 4 bases; bases outside gene matches: 3. As DNA, the CDR3 is TGTGCCAGCAACCAGCGGGGGTACGAGCAGTACTTC. This translates into CASNQRGYEQYF.